This passage covers 14 T cell receptor beta chains from one sample sequenced in a study of blood T cell repertoires in COVID-19. TCRdb's table, derived via immunoSEQ multiplex PCR, lists solely in-frame clones and lacks some. The sample yields some 150,000 clones, roughly 84% seen once. The sequencing input was peripheral blood. The source of these receptors is a human donor with acute or convalescent COVID-19. The donor label of this sample is uncertain.

This clone was detected a few times. The genes are TRBV5-1 and TRBJ2-2, with D perhaps TRBD1 (5 bases). The length of the CDR3 is 14 residues. Trimming removed 0 bases from V and 7 bases from J, with 10 bases in between. CDR1 SGHRS and CDR2 YFSETQ come from the germline V gene. CDR3 nucleotide sequence: TGCGCCAGCAGCTTGGTAGGGGCGGACGGGGAGCTGTTTTTT. It codes for CASSLVGADGELFF.

This chain joins TRBV5-1 and TRBJ1-6, with no clear D. Trimming pared 0 bases from V and 10 bases from J, leaving 11 bases between. The CDR3 consists of 14 residues. Germline loops: CDR1 SGHRS, CDR2 YFSETQ. The CDR3 DNA is TGCGCCAGCAGCTTGGACCCCGCGGGGTCACCCCTCCACTTT. It yields the protein CASSLDPAGSPLHF.

The CDR3 nucleotides are TGTGCCAGCAGCTTAGGAGGGCTACAAGAGACCCAGTACTTC. Encoded protein: CASSLGGLQETQYF. The chain uses TRBV11-3 and TRBJ2-5; D possibly corresponds to TRBD2 (5 bases). Germline V gene lookup returns CDR1 SGHNT and CDR2 YENEEA. The V end lost 1 base, the J end lost 2 bases, and 8 bases lay between the germline ends. This CDR3 spans 14 amino acids.

The chain recombines TRBV27 with TRBJ1-1; the match to TRBD1 covers 8 bases. CDR3 size: 13 residues. Germline assignment: CDR1 MNHEY and CDR2 SMNVEV (reference sequence). Trimming took 10 bases from V and 5 from J; bases not matched to a gene: 9. CDR3 in DNA: TGTGCCACCTATACAGGGGGTGGAACTGAAGCTTTCTTT. Protein: CATYTGGGTEAFF.

The chain links TRBV4-2 to TRBJ2-3, with 10 bases fitting TRBD2. V was pared by 3 bases and J by 0 bases, with 12 bases of the junction left unmatched. Germline values: CDR1 LGHNA, CDR2 YNFKEQ. This CDR3 has 19 residues. Written as DNA, the CDR3 is TGTGCCAGCAGCCATCTGCGTGACGTGACTAGCGGGAGCACAGATACGCAGTATTTT. It specifies CASSHLRDVTSGSTDTQYF.

J is TRBJ1-1 and V is TRBV19, with D maybe TRBD1 (5 bases). Germline lookup yields CDR1 LNHDA and CDR2 SQIVND (reference sequence). Between the trimmed V and J ends, which lost 7 bases and 4 bases, there was a span of 13 bases. CDR3 length equals 13 residues. The CDR3 region has the DNA TGTGCCAGTAATCCTCAGGGAGGCACTGAAGCTTTCTTT. Translated: CASNPQGGTEAFF.

The DNA of the CDR3 is TGTGCCAGTAGACACCAACACTCGCAGGGCCTCCGTCGCACTGAAGCTTTCTTT. It codes for CASRHQHSQGLRRTEAFF. V gene TRBV19 combines with J gene TRBJ1-1, with D perhaps TRBD1 (5 bases). CDR1 LNHDA and CDR2 SQIVND come from the germline V gene (reference sequence). The V and J ends lost 6 bases and 4 bases respectively, with 27 bases between them. The CDR3 contains 18 residues. The full variable domain, with the rest looked up from reference TRBV19 and TRBJ1-1, is DGGITQSPKYLFRKEGQNVTLSCEQNLNHDAMYWYRQDPGQGLRLIYYSQIVNDFQKGDIAEGYSVSREKKESFPLTVTSAQKNPTAFYLCASRHQHSQGLRRTEAFFGQGTRLTVV.

This chain connects TRBV2 to TRBJ1-5, with 8 bases lining up with TRBD1. The germline CDR1 and CDR2 sequences are SNHLY and FYNNEI. CDR3 length: 15 amino acids. V gave up 4 bases and J gave up 2 bases; unmatched junction bases: 4. The CDR3 spells CASSASGQGNQPQHF. The CDR3 DNA follows: TGTGCCAGCAGTGCCTCGGGACAGGGCAATCAGCCCCAGCATTTT.

The chain uses TRBV7-3 and TRBJ2-2; 8 bases align to TRBD2. CDR1 and CDR2 from the germline V gene are SGHTA and FQGTGA. V was clipped by 1 base and J by 1 base; unmatched bases: 5. The CDR3 has 17 amino acids. The CDR3 sequence: CASSLNPLAGNTGELFF. The CDR3, as DNA: TGTGCCAGCAGCTTAAACCCCCTAGCGGGGAACACCGGGGAGCTGTTTTTT.

The chain employs TRBV2 and TRBJ1-1; possible D gene TRBD1, 5 bases. This CDR3 region has 13 residues. Germline-derived CDR1 and CDR2 are SNHLY and FYNNEI. The germline V and J ends were trimmed by 6 bases and 4 bases, with 12 bases remaining between them. This chain's CDR3 is CASRAEGFTEAFF. For the CDR3, the DNA is TGTGCCAGCAGGGCGGAGGGGTTCACTGAAGCTTTCTTT.

The chain is built from TRBV14 and TRBJ2-5, with TRBD1 identical over 8 bases. This CDR3 has 13 residues. Germline V CDR1 and CDR2: SGHDN, FVKESK. The V segment lost 2 bases and the J segment 5 bases; nucleotides outside the gene matches: 1. The CDR3, as DNA: TGTGCCAGCAGCCAAAACAGGGGGGAGACCCAGTACTTC. It codes for CASSQNRGETQYF.

This CDR3 reads CASSYSGGSNQPQHF. CDR3 in DNA: TGTGCCAGCAGTTACTCGGGGGGAAGCAATCAGCCCCAGCATTTT. This chain uses TRBV6-5 with TRBJ1-5; D is perhaps TRBD1 (5 bases). Germline lookup yields CDR1 MNHEY and CDR2 SVGAGI. The CDR3 covers 15 residues. V shed 0 bases and J shed 1 base, with 7 bases lying between them.

The sample holds one count of this clone. V usage is TRBV11-2 and J usage is TRBJ2-5; TRBD2 agrees at 8 bases. The CDR3 is made up of 14 amino acids. V trimming: 1 base; J trimming: 6 bases; junction bases outside the gene matches: 4. The germline V gene has CDR1 SGHAT and CDR2 FQNNGV. CDR3 region: CASSLAGGSKTQYF. In nucleotides, the CDR3 is TGTGCCAGCAGCTTAGCGGGGGGGTCAAAGACCCAGTACTTC.

The chain is built from TRBV7-8 and TRBJ2-7, with D possibly being TRBD1 (6 bases). V was trimmed by 5 bases and J by 1 base, leaving 15 bases between them. There are 15 residues in the CDR3. The germline V gene has CDR1 SGHVS and CDR2 FQNEAQ. CDR3 sequence reads: CASSPGAVESYEQYF. Written as DNA, the CDR3 is TGTGCCAGCAGCCCAGGGGCCGTAGAATCCTACGAGCAGTACTTC. Full variable domain (missing parts from reference TRBV7-8 and TRBJ2-7): GAGVSQSPRYKVAKRGQDVALRCDPISGHVSLFWYQQALGQGPEFLTYFQNEAQLDKSGLPSDRFFAERPEGSVSTLKIQRTQQEDSAVYLCASSPGAVESYEQYFGPGTRLTVT.